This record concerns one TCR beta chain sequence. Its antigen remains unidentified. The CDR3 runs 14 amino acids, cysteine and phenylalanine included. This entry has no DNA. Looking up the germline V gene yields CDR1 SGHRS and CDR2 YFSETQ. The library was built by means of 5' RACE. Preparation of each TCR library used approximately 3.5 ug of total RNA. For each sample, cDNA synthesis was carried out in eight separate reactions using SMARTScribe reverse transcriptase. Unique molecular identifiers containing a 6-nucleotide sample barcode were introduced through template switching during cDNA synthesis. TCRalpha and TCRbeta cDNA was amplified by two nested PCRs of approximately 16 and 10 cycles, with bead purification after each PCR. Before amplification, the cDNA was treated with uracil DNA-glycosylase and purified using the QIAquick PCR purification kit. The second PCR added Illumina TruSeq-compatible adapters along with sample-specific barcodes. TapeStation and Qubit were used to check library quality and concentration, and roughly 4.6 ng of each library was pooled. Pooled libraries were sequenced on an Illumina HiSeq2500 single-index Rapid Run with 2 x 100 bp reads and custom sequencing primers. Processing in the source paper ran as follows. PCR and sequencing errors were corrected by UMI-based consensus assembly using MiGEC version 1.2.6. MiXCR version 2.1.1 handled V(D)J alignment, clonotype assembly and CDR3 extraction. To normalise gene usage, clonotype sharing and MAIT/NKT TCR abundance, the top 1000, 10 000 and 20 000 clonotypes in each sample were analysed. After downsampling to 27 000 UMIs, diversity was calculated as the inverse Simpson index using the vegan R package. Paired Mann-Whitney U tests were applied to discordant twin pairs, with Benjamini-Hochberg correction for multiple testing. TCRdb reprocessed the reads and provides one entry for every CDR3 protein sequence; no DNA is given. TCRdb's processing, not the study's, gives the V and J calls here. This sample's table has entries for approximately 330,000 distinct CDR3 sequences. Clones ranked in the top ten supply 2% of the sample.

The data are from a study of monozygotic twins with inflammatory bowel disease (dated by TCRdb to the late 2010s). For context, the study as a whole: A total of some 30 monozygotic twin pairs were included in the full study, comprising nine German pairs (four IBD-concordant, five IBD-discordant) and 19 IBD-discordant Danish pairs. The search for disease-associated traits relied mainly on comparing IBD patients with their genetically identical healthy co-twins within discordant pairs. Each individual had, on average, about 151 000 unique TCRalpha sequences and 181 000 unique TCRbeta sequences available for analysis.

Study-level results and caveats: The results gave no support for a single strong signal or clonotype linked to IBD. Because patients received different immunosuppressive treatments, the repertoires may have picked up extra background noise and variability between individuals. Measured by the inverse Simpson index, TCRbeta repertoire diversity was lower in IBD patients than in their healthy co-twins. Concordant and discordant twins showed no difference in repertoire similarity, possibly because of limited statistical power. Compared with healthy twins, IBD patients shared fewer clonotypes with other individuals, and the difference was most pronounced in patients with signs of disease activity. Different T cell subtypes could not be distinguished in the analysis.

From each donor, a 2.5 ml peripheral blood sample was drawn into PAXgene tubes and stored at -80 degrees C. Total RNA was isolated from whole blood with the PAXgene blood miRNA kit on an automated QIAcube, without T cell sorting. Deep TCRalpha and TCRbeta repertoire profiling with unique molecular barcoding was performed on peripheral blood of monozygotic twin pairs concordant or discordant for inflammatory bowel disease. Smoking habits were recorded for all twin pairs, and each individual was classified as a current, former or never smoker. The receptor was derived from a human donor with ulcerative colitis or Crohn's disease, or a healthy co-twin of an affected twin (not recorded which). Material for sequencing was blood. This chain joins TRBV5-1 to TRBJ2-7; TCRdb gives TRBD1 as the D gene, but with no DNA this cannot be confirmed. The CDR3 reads CASSLANTGDEQYF.